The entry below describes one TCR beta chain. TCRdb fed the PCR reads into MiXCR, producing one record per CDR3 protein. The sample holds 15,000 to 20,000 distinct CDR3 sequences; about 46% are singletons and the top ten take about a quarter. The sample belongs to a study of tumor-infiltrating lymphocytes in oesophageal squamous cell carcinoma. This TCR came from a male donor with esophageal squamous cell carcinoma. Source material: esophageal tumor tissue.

CDR3: CASSFSGAYNEQFF. The CDR3 DNA sequence: TGTGCCAGCAGCTTCTCCGGGGCCTACAATGAGCAGTTCTTC. The V gene is TRBV7-3, the J gene TRBJ2-1; D perhaps matches TRBD2 (5 bases). V lost 3 bases, J lost 2 bases, and 8 bases lay in between. The germline gives CDR1 SGHTA, CDR2 FQGTGA. CDR3 length: 14 amino acids.